A selection of T cell receptor beta chains follows, all from one sample in a study of cytomegalovirus exposure and HLA in healthy donors. Repertoires were generated with immunoSEQ multiplex PCR, while TCRdb's copy carries only in-frame clones and drops some. The table has 150,000 to 200,000 clones, 75% to 85% seen once. The sample was PBMCs. All receptors derive from a man younger than 45 in good health and CMV-seropositive. CDR3s include the opening cysteine and the closing phenylalanine or tryptophan. D genes are given only for firm matches. A clone size is listed for some rows: how often the clone was seen (once, few, many), or a class if it is expanded.

V: TRBV29-1; D: .; size: once; J: TRBJ2-2; CDR3: CSSTLGGIGNTGELFF; DNA: TGCAGCTCTACCCTAGGAGGGATAGGGAACACCGGGGAGCTGTTTTTT
V: TRBV6-5; D: TRBD2; size: .; J: TRBJ2-1; CDR3: CASSSPSGRSNEQFF; DNA: TGTGCCAGCAGTTCTCCTAGCGGGAGGAGCAATGAGCAGTTCTTC
V: TRBV5-1; D: .; size: .; J: TRBJ2-5; CDR3: CASSLYTGQGQETQYF; DNA: TGCGCCAGCAGCTTGTATACTGGTCAGGGTCAAGAGACCCAGTACTTC
V: TRBV2; D: TRBD1; size: .; J: TRBJ1-5; CDR3: CASSSGTGSGQPQHF; DNA: TGTGCCAGCAGTTCCGGGACAGGGAGCGGTCAGCCCCAGCATTTT
V: TRBV5-1; D: .; size: .; J: TRBJ2-5; CDR3: CASNPGSRETQYF; DNA: TGCGCCAGCAACCCAGGAAGCCGAGAGACCCAGTACTTC
V: TRBV5-1; D: .; size: once; J: TRBJ1-5; CDR3: CASSRGRNQPQHF; DNA: TGCGCCAGCAGCCGCGGCAGAAATCAGCCCCAGCATTTT
V: TRBV4-1; D: .; size: .; J: TRBJ2-6; CDR3: CASRGAWGANVLTF; DNA: TGCGCCAGCAGGGGGGCGTGGGGGGCCAACGTCCTGACTTTC
V: TRBV25-1; D: .; size: .; J: TRBJ2-1; CDR3: CASSETGVINEQFF; DNA: TGTGCCAGCAGTGAAACGGGAGTAATTAATGAGCAGTTCTTC
V: TRBV7-9; D: .; size: .; J: TRBJ2-1; CDR3: CASSLVDSRNEQFF; DNA: TGTGCCAGCAGCTTAGTGGACAGCCGCAATGAGCAGTTCTTC
V: TRBV5-1; D: TRBD1; size: once; J: TRBJ2-2; CDR3: CASSLLGVTGAGELFF; DNA: TGCGCCAGCAGCTTGTTGGGGGTCACAGGGGCCGGGGAGCTGTTTTTT
V: TRBV7-2; D: .; size: .; J: TRBJ1-1; CDR3: CASSLDNANTEAFF; DNA: TGTGCCAGCAGCTTAGACAACGCGAACACTGAAGCTTTCTTT
V: TRBV7-2; D: .; size: .; J: TRBJ1-2; CDR3: CASSLQDSLGFYTF; DNA: TGTGCCAGCAGCTTACAGGACTCCCTAGGGTTCTACACCTTC
V: TRBV9; D: .; size: .; J: TRBJ1-6; CDR3: CASSVEGGGFNSPLHF; DNA: TGTGCCAGCAGCGTAGAAGGTGGGGGGTTTAATTCACCCCTCCACTTT
V: TRBV7-6; D: TRBD1; size: .; J: TRBJ1-3; CDR3: CASSGDRRPGNTIYF; DNA: TGTGCCAGCAGTGGGGACAGGAGGCCCGGAAACACCATATATTTT
V: TRBV18; D: TRBD1; size: .; J: TRBJ2-7; CDR3: CASSPTGTGGTVEYF; DNA: TGTGCCAGCTCCCCGACCGGGACAGGAGGCACGGTAGAGTACTTC
V: TRBV27; D: TRBD1; size: .; J: TRBJ1-1; CDR3: CASSITGGSWYTEAFF; DNA: TGTGCCAGCAGCATCACAGGGGGCAGTTGGTACACTGAAGCTTTCTTT
V: TRBV9; D: TRBD1; size: .; J: TRBJ1-2; CDR3: CASSGQDRADYGYTF; DNA: TGTGCCAGCAGCGGACAGGACAGGGCTGACTATGGCTACACCTTC
V: TRBV14; D: TRBD2; size: few; J: TRBJ2-1; CDR3: CASSQGLSGRDEQFF; DNA: TGTGCCAGCAGCCAAGGTCTTAGCGGGAGAGATGAGCAGTTCTTC
V: TRBV5-1; D: TRBD1; size: .; J: TRBJ2-2; CDR3: CASGGQGPNTGELFF; DNA: TGCGCCAGCGGGGGACAGGGACCTAACACCGGGGAGCTGTTTTTT
V: TRBV6-5; D: .; size: .; J: TRBJ2-5; CDR3: CASSYGGMGETQYF; DNA: TGTGCCAGCAGTTACGGAGGGATGGGAGAGACCCAGTACTTC
V: TRBV4-3; D: TRBD2; size: .; J: TRBJ2-2; CDR3: CASSQDRPSGVTANTGELFF; DNA: TGCGCCAGCAGCCAAGACCGCCCTAGCGGGGTGACCGCGAACACCGGGGAGCTGTTTTTT
V: TRBV15; D: .; size: .; J: TRBJ2-3; CDR3: CATSRDLTEGTDTQYF; DNA: TGTGCCACCAGCAGAGATTTGACAGAAGGCACAGATACGCAGTATTTT
V: TRBV15; D: TRBD1; size: .; J: TRBJ1-1; CDR3: CATSRDPDRGLSEAFF; DNA: TGTGCCACCAGCAGAGATCCGGACAGGGGACTCTCTGAAGCTTTCTTT
V: TRBV6-6; D: .; size: few; J: TRBJ1-4; CDR3: CASSYQGRGNEKLFF; DNA: TGTGCCAGCAGTTACCAGGGGAGGGGTAATGAAAAACTGTTTTTT
V: TRBV5-6; D: TRBD1; size: .; J: TRBJ2-7; CDR3: CASSLGTGYEQYF; DNA: TGTGCCAGCAGCTTGGGGACAGGGTACGAGCAGTACTTC
V: TRBV13; D: .; size: .; J: TRBJ1-2; CDR3: CASSLQGTNYGYTF; DNA: TGTGCCAGCAGCTTGCAGGGGACCAACTATGGCTACACCTTC
V: TRBV30; D: .; size: once; J: TRBJ2-1; CDR3: CAWSVSRSAEQFF; DNA: TGTGCCTGGAGTGTATCACGGTCCGCTGAGCAGTTCTTC
V: TRBV18; D: TRBD2; size: few; J: TRBJ2-1; CDR3: CASSAGVPNEQFF; DNA: TGTGCCAGCTCAGCGGGGGTCCCGAATGAGCAGTTCTTC
V: TRBV5-6; D: .; size: few; J: TRBJ1-1; CDR3: CASSFRSLLRGGLGTEAFF; DNA: TGTGCCAGCAGCTTTCGGAGCCTGTTACGTGGGGGGTTAGGCACTGAAGCTTTCTTT
V: TRBV13; D: TRBD1; size: .; J: TRBJ1-4; CDR3: CASSNRDRGATNEKLFF; DNA: TGTGCCAGCAGCAACCGGGACAGGGGCGCAACTAATGAAAAACTGTTTTTT
V: TRBV19; D: .; size: once; J: TRBJ1-1; CDR3: CASSHSSGQGTEAFF; DNA: TGTGCCAGTAGCCATAGTTCAGGCCAGGGCACTGAAGCTTTCTTT
V: TRBV6-6; D: TRBD1; size: .; J: TRBJ1-3; CDR3: CASSAGTGGAGNTIYF; DNA: TGTGCCAGCAGTGCCGGGACAGGGGGCGCGGGAAACACCATATATTTT
V: TRBV10-1; D: .; size: .; J: TRBJ2-1; CDR3: CASSETSYNEQFF; DNA: TGCGCCAGCAGTGAGACAAGCTACAATGAGCAGTTCTTC
V: TRBV4-1; D: TRBD1; size: many; J: TRBJ1-1; CDR3: CASSQGAVGQGMRAFF; DNA: TGCGCCAGCAGCCAAGGGGCCGTGGGACAGGGTATGAGGGCTTTCTTT
V: TRBV4-3; D: TRBD2; size: .; J: TRBJ2-3; CDR3: CASSRRLAATDTQYF; DNA: TGCGCCAGCAGCCGACGACTAGCGGCCACAGATACGCAGTATTTT
V: TRBV10-3; D: TRBD2; size: .; J: TRBJ2-2; CDR3: CAIGGDTGELFF; DNA: TGTGCCATCGGGGGGGACACCGGGGAGCTGTTTTTT
V: TRBV4-1; D: .; size: .; J: TRBJ1-4; CDR3: CASSRSPRQSTNEKLFF; DNA: TGCGCCAGCAGCCGCAGCCCCCGACAGTCAACTAATGAAAAACTGTTTTTT
V: TRBV5-1; D: TRBD1; size: .; J: TRBJ2-5; CDR3: CASSLDRGIAETQYF; DNA: TGCGCCAGCAGCCTGGACAGGGGGATTGCTGAGACCCAGTACTTC
V: TRBV5-8; D: .; size: once; J: TRBJ1-1; CDR3: CASVLNPNRLNTEAFF; DNA: TGTGCCAGCGTCCTAAACCCTAACAGGTTGAACACTGAAGCTTTCTTT
V: TRBV4-1; D: TRBD2; size: .; J: TRBJ2-3; CDR3: CASSQGGGGRDGTDTQYF; DNA: TGCGCCAGCAGCCAAGGCGGGGGTGGCAGGGACGGCACAGATACGCAGTATTTT
V: TRBV10-2; D: .; size: .; J: TRBJ2-1; CDR3: CASTTGSYNEQFF; DNA: TGCGCCAGCACCACGGGCTCCTACAATGAGCAGTTCTTC
V: TRBV19; D: TRBD1; size: .; J: TRBJ1-5; CDR3: CASRDRVNQPQHF; DNA: TGTGCCAGTAGAGACAGGGTCAATCAGCCCCAGCATTTT
V: TRBV29-1; D: .; size: .; J: TRBJ2-5; CDR3: CSVEPPNRGTQYF; DNA: TGCAGCGTTGAACCCCCCAACCGAGGAACCCAGTACTTC
V: TRBV4-1; D: .; size: .; J: TRBJ2-5; CDR3: CASRGGPGQSKETQYF; DNA: TGCGCCAGCAGGGGGGGCCCGGGACAGAGTAAGGAGACCCAGTACTTC
V: TRBV5-5; D: .; size: .; J: TRBJ1-2; CDR3: CASSLSGREQGYTF; DNA: TGTGCCAGCAGCCTCTCCGGACGGGAACAGGGCTACACCTTC
V: TRBV5-1; D: .; size: .; J: TRBJ2-7; CDR3: CASSQTDRIYEQYF; DNA: TGCGCCAGCAGCCAAACGGACAGAATCTACGAGCAGTACTTC